This T cell receptor (beta chain) was captured in a study of Ad26.COV2.S vaccination and SARS-CoV-2 variants. This sample's treatment: roughly 18 received Ad26.COV2.S at low or high dose, single or two shots; about 5 received placebo; per-sample allocation not given. Sample collection was performed on day 63 after the first vaccine or placebo injection. Points on this clone: Its antigen is not identified.

Study-level findings and limits: Spike-specific responses of CD8+ and CD4+ T cells were reported to display substantial breadth after vaccination. Similar non-spike TCR breadth was seen in vaccine and placebo recipients. Analyses that measured TCR breadth and depth may have underestimated total T cell responses.

Data came from immunoSEQ multiplex PCR; TCRdb stores just in-frame clones and leaves some out. The sample consists of about 380,000 clones, around 82% of them appearing once. The TCR originated in a person between 18 and 65 years old who received the Ad26.COV2.S COVID-19 vaccine or a placebo. This specimen was peripheral blood, taken in a trial of Ad26.COV2.S vaccine versus placebo.

The CDR3 here is CASSFVGGPKNIQYF. The CDR3 DNA follows: TGTGCCAGCAGCTTTGTAGGGGGACCTAAAAACATTCAGTACTTC. The chain combines TRBV5-5 with TRBJ2-4, with D tentatively TRBD1 (6 bases). CDR1 is SGHKS and CDR2 is YYEKEE in the germline V gene (reference sequence). There are 15 residues in the CDR3. V was shortened by 2 bases and J by 4 bases, with 13 bases between the two germline ends.